These 19 T cell receptor beta chains were all obtained from the same sample, sequenced in a study of shared clonotypes between healthy human individuals. CD8 cells classed as naive were CD45RO-negative and positively selected for CCR7, excluding terminally differentiated effector memory CD45RA+ cells. The method was immunoSEQ multiplex PCR; TCRdb's version includes in-frame clones alone and lacks a portion of them. The data show roughly 600,000 clones, roughly 98% seen once. Sequences were obtained from naive CD8+ T cells sorted from blood. The receptor source for this set is a man under 40 in good health.

J is TRBJ2-3 and V is TRBV5-1, with D unclear. CDR3 length: 14 residues. V was shortened by 0 bases and J by 3 bases, with 8 bases between the two germline ends. Germline CDR1 reads SGHRS; CDR2 reads YFSETQ. The DNA of the CDR3 is TGCGCCAGCAGCTTGGTGGGCAGTACAGATACGCAGTATTTT. Residues: CASSLVGSTDTQYF.

About this clone: At the DNA level, this CDR3 is encoded by other sequences in the same sample as well. The chain links TRBV29-1 to TRBJ2-7; D is possibly TRBD2 (5 bases). The V end lost 6 bases, the J end lost 1 base, and 7 bases lay between the germline ends. CDR3 length equals 11 residues. CDR1 is SQVTM and CDR2 is ANQGSEA in the germline V gene. The CDR3, as DNA: TGCAGCGTAGCGGATTCCTACGAGCAGTACTTC. Residues: CSVADSYEQYF.

This sequence joins TRBV7-6 and TRBJ2-7, with 7 bases fitting TRBD1. The CDR3 extends over 14 amino acids. Per the germline V gene, CDR1 is SGHVS and CDR2 is FNYEAQ. Germline trimming cut 5 bases from V and 0 bases from J; bases unmatched to any gene: 4. The CDR3 DNA reads as TGTGCCAGCAGCCACCGGGACAGCTCCTACGAGCAGTACTTC. Protein: CASSHRDSSYEQYF.

The chain joins TRBV25-1 to TRBJ2-3; 8 bases match TRBD2. Germline V gene data show CDR1 as MGHDK and CDR2 as SYGVNS. V shed 5 bases, J shed 9 bases, and the junction held 13 bases outside the gene matches. The CDR3 length is 15 residues. CDR3: CASSPLADSTGTQYF. As DNA, the CDR3 is TGTGCCAGCAGTCCACTAGCGGACAGCACAGGGACGCAGTATTTT.

The V gene is TRBV30, the J gene TRBJ2-1; D remains ambiguous. Trimming stripped 0 bases from V and 4 bases from J, with 13 bases between. This CDR3 is 15 amino acids long. Germline CDR1 and CDR2: GTSNPN and SVGIG (reference sequence). CDR3: CAWSVEAVIYNEQFF. The CDR3 bases are TGTGCCTGGAGTGTTGAAGCTGTGATTTACAATGAGCAGTTCTTC.

This clone came up once. V usage is TRBV6-5 and J usage is TRBJ2-7; no clear D gene. Per germline, CDR1 MNHEY and CDR2 SVGAGI. This CDR3 region has 12 residues. The V end was cut by 6 bases, the J end by 2 bases, with 8 bases between. The CDR3 DNA is TGTGCCAGCAGCCTTAAGACCTACGAGCAGTACTTC. As protein: CASSLKTYEQYF.

This chain links TRBV4-2 with TRBJ1-4; no firm D call. CDR3 length equals 15 residues. Trimming removed 1 base at V and 3 bases at J, with 9 bases between. Germline CDR1 reads LGHNA; CDR2 reads YNFKEQ. The CDR3 bases are TGTGCCAGCAGCCAAGGTCCCGTGGCTAATGAAAAACTGTTTTTT. Its translation is CASSQGPVANEKLFF.

The V gene is TRBV7-6, the J gene TRBJ2-5; TRBD2 aligns across 12 bases. The germline CDR1 and CDR2 sequences are SGHVS and FNYEAQ. The CDR3 is made up of 17 amino acids. J lost 5 bases, V lost 4 bases, and 11 bases had no gene match. The CDR3 here is CASSSNPSGRAWETQYF. CDR3 in DNA: TGTGCCAGCAGCTCGAACCCTAGCGGGAGGGCCTGGGAGACCCAGTACTTC.

The chain combines TRBV2 with TRBJ1-1, with a weak D call TRBD1 (5 bases). This CDR3 has 15 amino acids. The germline gives CDR1 SNHLY, CDR2 FYNNEI. V lost 3 bases to trimming and J lost 7 bases, with 18 bases between them. As DNA, the CDR3 is TGTGCCAGCAGTGAGGGCGACAGCGCTATACTTGAAGCTTTCTTT. Residues: CASSEGDSAILEAFF.

CDR3 region: CASNGLPGYEQYF. Here the CDR3 DNA reads TGTGCCAGCAACGGACTACCAGGATACGAGCAGTACTTC. This chain connects TRBV6-1 to TRBJ2-7, with D tentatively TRBD2 (6 bases). This CDR3 has 13 residues. The germline V and J ends were trimmed by 7 bases and 4 bases, with 14 bases remaining between them. Germline CDR1 and CDR2: MNHNS and SASEGT.

The DNA of the CDR3 is TGCGCCAGCAGCTTGATCAATGAGCAGTTCTTC. This encodes CASSLINEQFF. The chain employs TRBV5-1 and TRBJ2-1, with D unclear. The germline V gene encodes CDR1 SGHRS and CDR2 YFSETQ. This CDR3 contains 11 residues. V dropped 1 base and J dropped 6 bases, with 2 bases sitting between them.

The chain carries TRBV27 and TRBJ2-7; 8 nucleotides agree with TRBD2. CDR3 length: 15 amino acids. Germline CDR1 MNHEY, CDR2 SMNVEV (reference sequence). With V trimmed by 5 bases and J by 3 bases, 9 bases remained unmatched. CDR3 sequence (DNA): TGTGCCAGCAGTACAGCAGCGGGAGAGTTCTACGAGCAGTACTTC. Residues: CASSTAAGEFYEQYF.

The rearrangement joins TRBV4-3 to TRBJ2-7; D perhaps matches TRBD2 (6 bases). CDR1 is LGHNA and CDR2 is YSLEER in the germline V gene. The length of the CDR3 is 14 residues. Trimming took off 0 bases at V and 5 bases at J, with 11 bases between the two ends. The CDR3 coding sequence is TGCGCCAGCAGCCAAGATGGAGGGGAGAACGAGCAGTACTTC. Residues: CASSQDGGENEQYF.

This chain uses TRBV2 with TRBJ2-5, with TRBD2 identical over 7 bases. CDR1 SNHLY and CDR2 FYNNEI come from the germline V gene. J gave up 10 bases and V 10 bases, and 9 bases lay outside the gene matches. CDR3 size: 11 residues. The DNA of the CDR3 is TGTGCCAACCAAGCGGGACTTGGCCAGTACTTC. Protein product: CANQAGLGQYF.

The chain links TRBV13 to TRBJ2-4, with 11 bases fitting TRBD2. The V and J ends lost 7 bases and 0 bases, in that order; junction bases with no gene match: 8. Germline CDR1 reads PRHDT; CDR2 reads FYEKMQ (reference sequence). The length of the CDR3 is 17 residues. The CDR3 coding sequence is TGTGCCAGCACCCAAGGACTAGCGGGCTCAGCCAAAAACATTCAGTACTTC. This gives the protein CASTQGLAGSAKNIQYF.

This clone was detected once. CDR3 bases: TGTGCCAGCAGCTTTAGACAGGGTGGGCCCACAGATACGCAGTATTTT. It is translated as CASSFRQGGPTDTQYF. The chain is built from TRBV13 and TRBJ2-3; 7 bases agree with TRBD1. The CDR3 is made up of 16 amino acids. Per the germline V gene, CDR1 is PRHDT and CDR2 is FYEKMQ (reference sequence). Germline trimming cut 3 bases from V and 2 bases from J; bases unmatched to any gene: 8.

J is TRBJ2-1 and V is TRBV7-9; D is undetermined. The length of the CDR3 is 13 residues. V dropped 1 base and J dropped 7 bases, with 8 bases sitting between them. Germline V gene lookup returns CDR1 SEHNR and CDR2 FQNEAQ (reference sequence). CDR3 in DNA: TGTGCCAGCAGCTTAGTCCTGAAAAATGAGCAGTTCTTC. Translating gives CASSLVLKNEQFF.

The gene calls are TRBV7-2 and TRBJ2-7, with 9 bases identical to TRBD1. The trim removed 5 bases at V and 2 bases at J, leaving 10 bases unmatched. Germline V lookup: CDR1 SGHTA, CDR2 FQGNSA. This CDR3 region has 16 residues. The chain's CDR3 is CASSHGGQGWAYEQYF. CDR3 nucleotides: TGTGCCAGCAGCCACGGGGGACAGGGATGGGCCTACGAGCAGTACTTC.

The V and J genes are TRBV27 and TRBJ2-3, with D unclear. Germline CDR1 MNHEY, CDR2 SMNVEV (reference sequence). The CDR3 loop spans 11 amino acids. Trimming removed 11 bases from V and 0 bases from J, with 6 bases in between. The CDR3 DNA follows: TGTGCCGCCAGAAGCACAGATACGCAGTATTTT. Translating it yields CAARSTDTQYF.